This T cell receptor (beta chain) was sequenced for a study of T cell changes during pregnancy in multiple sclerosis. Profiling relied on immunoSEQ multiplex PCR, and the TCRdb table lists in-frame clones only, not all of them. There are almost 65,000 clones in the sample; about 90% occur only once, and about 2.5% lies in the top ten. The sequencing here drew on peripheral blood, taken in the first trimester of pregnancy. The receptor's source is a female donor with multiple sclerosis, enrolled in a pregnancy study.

The CDR3 loop reads CAISVGTSNYGYTF. In DNA form, the CDR3 reads TGTGCCATCAGTGTCGGGACATCGAACTATGGCTACACCTTC. The gene calls are TRBV10-3 and TRBJ1-2, with TRBD1 as a possible D gene (6 bases). The CDR3 is made up of 14 amino acids. V lost 4 bases to trimming and J lost 2 bases, with 11 bases between them. The germline V gene has CDR1 ENHRY and CDR2 SYGVKD.